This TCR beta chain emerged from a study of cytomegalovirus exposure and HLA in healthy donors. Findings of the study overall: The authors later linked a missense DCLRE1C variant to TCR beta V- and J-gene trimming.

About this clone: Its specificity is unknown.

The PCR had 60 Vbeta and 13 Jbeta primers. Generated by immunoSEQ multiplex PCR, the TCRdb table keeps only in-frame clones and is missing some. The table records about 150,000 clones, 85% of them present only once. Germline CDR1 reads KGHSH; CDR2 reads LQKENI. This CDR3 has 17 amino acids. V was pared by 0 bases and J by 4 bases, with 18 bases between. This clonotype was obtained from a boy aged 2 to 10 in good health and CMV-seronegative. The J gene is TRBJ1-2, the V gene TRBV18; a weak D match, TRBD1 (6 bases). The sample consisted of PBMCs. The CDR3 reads CASSPPLVWGRSYGYTF. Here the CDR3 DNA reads TGTGCCAGCTCACCACCGTTGGTATGGGGGCGCAGCTATGGCTACACCTTC.